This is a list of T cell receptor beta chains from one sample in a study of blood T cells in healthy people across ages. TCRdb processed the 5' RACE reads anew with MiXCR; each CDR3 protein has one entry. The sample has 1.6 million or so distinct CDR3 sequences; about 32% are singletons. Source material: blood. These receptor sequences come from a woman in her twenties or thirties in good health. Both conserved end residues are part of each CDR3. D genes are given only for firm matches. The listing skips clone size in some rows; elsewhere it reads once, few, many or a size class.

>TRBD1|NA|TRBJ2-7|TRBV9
TGTGCCAGCAGCGCCTCCGGGACAGGGGGCTACGAGCAGTACTTC
CASSASGTGGYEQYF
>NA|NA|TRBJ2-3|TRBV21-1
TGTGCCAGCAGCAAGTCAGTCCTCACAGATACGCAGTATTTT
CASSKSVLTDTQYF
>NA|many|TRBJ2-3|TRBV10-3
TGTGCCATCAGTGAGAGCAAATATGATACGCAGTATTTT
CAISESKYDTQYF
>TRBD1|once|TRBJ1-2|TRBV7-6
TGTGCCAGCAGCTTAGAAGCAGGGGGCGCGGCTAACTATGGCTACACCTTC
CASSLEAGGAANYGYTF
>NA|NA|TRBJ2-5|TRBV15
TGTGCCACCAGCAGAGGCCAGGGTCCGGAGACCCAGTACTTC
CATSRGQGPETQYF
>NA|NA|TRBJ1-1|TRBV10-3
TGTGCCATCAGTGGGCAGCCACCTACCTTGAACACTGAAGCTTTCTTT
CAISGQPPTLNTEAFF
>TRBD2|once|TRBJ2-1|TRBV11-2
TGTGCCAGCAGCTTACCAAAGGCCAGCGGGAGGTTCAATGAGCAGTTCTTC
CASSLPKASGRFNEQFF
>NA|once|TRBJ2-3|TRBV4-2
TGTGCCAGCAGCTATAGCAAAGCAGGAGATTCGCAGTATTTT
CASSYSKAGDSQYF
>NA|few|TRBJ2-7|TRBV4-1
TGCGCCAGCAGCCCACGAGGTACGGGGACGGGGTACGAGCAGTACTTC
CASSPRGTGTGYEQYF
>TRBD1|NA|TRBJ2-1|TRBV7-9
TGTGCCAGCAGCTTTGAAGGGGGCAACAATGAGCAGTTCTTC
CASSFEGGNNEQFF
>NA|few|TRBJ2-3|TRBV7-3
TGTGCCAGCAGCTTAATTGCCCAAGATACGCAGTATTTT
CASSLIAQDTQYF
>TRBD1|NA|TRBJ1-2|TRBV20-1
TGCAGTGCTAGAGATCGGGCAGGGGGCGTCTATGGCTACACCTTC
CSARDRAGGVYGYTF
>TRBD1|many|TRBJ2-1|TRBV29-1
TGCAGCGTAGACAGGGCCACCTACAATGAGCAGTTCTTC
CSVDRATYNEQFF
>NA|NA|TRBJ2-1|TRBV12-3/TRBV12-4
TGTGCCAGCGTAGGGGGGGCCGACAATGAGCAGTTCTTC
CASVGGADNEQFF
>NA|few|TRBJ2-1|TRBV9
TGTGCCAGCAGCGTAGGTGGGGCAGCCCTCTCCTACAATGAGCAGTTCTTC
CASSVGGAALSYNEQFF
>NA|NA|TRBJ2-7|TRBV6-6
TGTGCCACCCCGCAGGGTTGGTACGAGCAGTACTTC
CATPQGWYEQYF
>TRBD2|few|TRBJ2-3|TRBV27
TGTGCCAGCTGGAGCGGGAATCCCCCCCATACGCAGTATTTT
CASWSGNPPHTQYF
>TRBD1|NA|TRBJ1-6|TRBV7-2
TGTGCCAGCAGCTCCACCGGGACAGGGGTTTCACCCCTCCACTTT
CASSSTGTGVSPLHF
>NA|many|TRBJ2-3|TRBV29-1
TGCAGCGTTGAAGACCTGTGGCAGGGAGGAAATACGCAGTATTTT
CSVEDLWQGGNTQYF
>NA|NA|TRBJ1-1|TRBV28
TGTGCCAGCAGTTGGTGGGGTTTGAACACTGAAGCTTTCTTT
CASSWWGLNTEAFF
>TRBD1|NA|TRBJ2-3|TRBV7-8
TGTGCCAGCAGCTTAGTGGGACAGAAAACAGATACGCAGTATTTT
CASSLVGQKTDTQYF
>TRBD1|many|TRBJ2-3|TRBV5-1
TGCGCCAGCAGCTTGCGGACAGGGTCTTCCACAGATACGCAGTATTTT
CASSLRTGSSTDTQYF
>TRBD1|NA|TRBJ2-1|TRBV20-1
TGCAGTGCTAGAGATCTGGACAGGGGTCTGAATGAGCAGTTCTTC
CSARDLDRGLNEQFF
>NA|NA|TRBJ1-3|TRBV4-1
TGCGCCAGCAGCCAAGTTGAACCCTCTGGAAACACCATATATTTT
CASSQVEPSGNTIYF
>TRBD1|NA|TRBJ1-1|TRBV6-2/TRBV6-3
TGTGCCAGCAGTCGACAGGGGGCCTTCCTGGGCACTGAAGCTTTCTTT
CASSRQGAFLGTEAFF
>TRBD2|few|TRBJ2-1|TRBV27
TGTGCCAGCAGTTCCGGACTAGTTCCTCGCAATGAGCAGTTCTTC
CASSSGLVPRNEQFF
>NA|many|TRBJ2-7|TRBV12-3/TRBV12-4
TGTGCCAGCAGTTTCGGGGACTTAGGGCAGTACTTC
CASSFGDLGQYF
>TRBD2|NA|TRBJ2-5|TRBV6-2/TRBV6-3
TGTGCCAGCAGTTATCCGCTAGCGGGAGGGTTGGAGACCCAGTACTTC
CASSYPLAGGLETQYF
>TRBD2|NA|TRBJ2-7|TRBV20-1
TGCAGTGCTAGAGAGGGGGGGGACTGCGAGCAGTACTTC
CSAREGGDCEQYF
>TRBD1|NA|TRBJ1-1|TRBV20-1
TGCAGTGCTAGAGAAGGGACAGTGAACACTGAAGCTTTCTTT
CSAREGTVNTEAFF
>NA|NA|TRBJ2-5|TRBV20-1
TGCAGTGTTGGGCTAGGAGCGACTAGACTAAAAGAGACCCAGTACTTC
CSVGLGATRLKETQYF
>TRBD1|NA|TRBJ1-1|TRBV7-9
TGTGCCAGCAGCCCCCGACAGGGCGGGAACACTGAAGCTTTCTTT
CASSPRQGGNTEAFF
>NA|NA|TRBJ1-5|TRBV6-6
TGTGCCAGCAGTTACTCGACGGGGGAAGGGCAGCCCCAGCATTTT
CASSYSTGEGQPQHF
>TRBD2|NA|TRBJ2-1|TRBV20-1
TGCAGTGCTAGAGACCGGACTAGTTCGGTGGATGAGCAGTTCTTC
CSARDRTSSVDEQFF
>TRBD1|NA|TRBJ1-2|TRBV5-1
TGCGCCAGCAGCTTGGCCCCTACAGGGGGCCAGAATGGCTACACCTTC
CASSLAPTGGQNGYTF
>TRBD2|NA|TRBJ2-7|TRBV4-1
TGCGCCAGCAGCCAAGTAGCGGGAGGGGCAATCGATTACGAGCAGTACTTC
CASSQVAGGAIDYEQYF
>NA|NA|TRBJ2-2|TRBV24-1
TGTGCCACCAGTTATTCCGGGGAGCTGTTTTTT
CATSYSGELFF
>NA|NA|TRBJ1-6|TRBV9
TGTGCCAGCAGCGTAGGTGACAGCTCCTATAATTCACCCCTCCACTTT
CASSVGDSSYNSPLHF
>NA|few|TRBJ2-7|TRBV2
TGTGCCAGCAGTGAATACCTGGGGCCCTACGAGCAGTACTTC
CASSEYLGPYEQYF
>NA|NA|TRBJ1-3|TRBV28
TGTGCCAGCAGTCCCTTACCGGGAGACTCTGGAAACACCATATATTTT
CASSPLPGDSGNTIYF
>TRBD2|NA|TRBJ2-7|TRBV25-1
TGTGCCAGCAGTCAAGCGGGGGGCTCCCGAAAGGAGCAGTACTTC
CASSQAGGSRKEQYF
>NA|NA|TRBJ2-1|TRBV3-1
TGTGCCAGCAGCCAAGATAGAAGGGGCTCGTACAATGAGCAGTTCTTC
CASSQDRRGSYNEQFF
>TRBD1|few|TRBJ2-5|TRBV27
TGTGCCAGCAGTTCCCTGACAGGGCGTCTTCGGGAGACCCAGTACTTC
CASSSLTGRLRETQYF
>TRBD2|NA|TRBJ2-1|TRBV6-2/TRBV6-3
TGTGCCAGCAATCCCCTGCAGACTAGCGGGTACAATGAGCAGTTCTTC
CASNPLQTSGYNEQFF
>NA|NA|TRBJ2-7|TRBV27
TGTGCCAGCAACCCATTCAGGGGAAGCTACGAGCAGTACTTC
CASNPFRGSYEQYF
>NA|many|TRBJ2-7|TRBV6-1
TGTGCCAGCAGCCGGGACGGGACCTACGAGCAGTACTTC
CASSRDGTYEQYF
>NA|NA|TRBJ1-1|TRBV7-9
TGTGCCAGCAGCCGTACCTACCAACAGAGATCGAACACTGAAGCTTTCTTT
CASSRTYQQRSNTEAFF
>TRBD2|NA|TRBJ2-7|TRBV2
TGTGCCAGCAGTGACCCAACGGGGAGGGACTACGAGCAGTACTTC
CASSDPTGRDYEQYF
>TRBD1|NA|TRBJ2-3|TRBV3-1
TGTGCCAGCAGCGGCCAGGGGGCCAAGCACACAGATACGCAGTATTTT
CASSGQGAKHTDTQYF
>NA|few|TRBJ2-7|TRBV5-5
TGTGCCAGCACCTCGTCGGGCAGAGGGTACGAGCAGTACTTC
CASTSSGRGYEQYF
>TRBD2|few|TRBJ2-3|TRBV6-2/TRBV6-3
TGTGCCAGCAGTTACGGGGCGGGAGACACAGATACGCAGTATTTT
CASSYGAGDTDTQYF
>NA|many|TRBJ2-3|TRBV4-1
TGCGCCAGCAGCCAAGATAGGTTCACAGATACGCAGTATTTT
CASSQDRFTDTQYF
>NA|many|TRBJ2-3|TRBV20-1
TGCAGTGCTAGAGAGGACCTTACAGATACGCAGTATTTT
CSAREDLTDTQYF
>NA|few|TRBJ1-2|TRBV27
TGTGCCAGCAGCTACAGCCCTAACTATGGCTACACCTTC
CASSYSPNYGYTF
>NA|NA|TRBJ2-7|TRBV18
TGTGCCAGCTCACGCGACTACAGGGTTCCGGGTGAGCAGTACTTC
CASSRDYRVPGEQYF
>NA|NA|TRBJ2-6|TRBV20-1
TGCAGTGCTAGCAGGGAGAGTGGGGCCAACGTCCTGACTTTC
CSASRESGANVLTF
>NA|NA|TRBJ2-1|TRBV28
TGTGCCAGCAGTTTCGGACAGATAGGTGAGCAGTTCTTC
CASSFGQIGEQFF